The TCR beta chain under discussion was sequenced for a study of shared clonotypes between healthy human individuals. Study-wide context: Used for every donor were three CD4 naive, three CD4 memory, two CD8 naive and one CD8 memory plate. The study, taken as a whole, reports: Collection of samples was limited to blood; tissue repertoires likely differ. Naive subsets typically showed greater estimated richness than memory subsets.

Positive CCR7 selection of CD45RO-negative cells yielded the naive CD8 cells, and terminally differentiated effector memory CD45RA+ cells were excluded. Donors had no recently reported acute infections or vaccinations and were HIV-negative. Germline V gene lookup returns CDR1 SGHAT and CDR2 FQNNGV. Trimming removed 7 bases at V and 1 base at J, with 17 bases between. The CDR3 sequence is 15 residues long. Measured with immunoSEQ multiplex PCR; TCRdb has only the in-frame clones, and not every one. The sample shows 1.5 million to 2.5 million clones, approximately 95% of them seen only once. This clone is a singleton in its sample. Its antigen is unidentified.

The chain has TRBV11-2 and TRBJ2-7; D is perhaps TRBD2 (6 bases). Sequenced sample: naive CD8+ T cells sorted from blood. The clonotype comes from a man between 18 and 35 years old in good health. CDR3 DNA: TGTGCCAGCATCTATCGGCCCGGGGGTTCCTACGAGCAGTACTTC. This encodes CASIYRPGGSYEQYF.